This note documents a single TCR beta chain sequence. What it binds is not known. With only one base between it and a far larger clone, this is likely a read error. Arm-PCR with iRepertoire HTBI primers amplified the CDR3 regions for these TCR beta libraries. TCRdb reprocessed the multiplex PCR reads via MiXCR and lists one record per CDR3 protein. The repertoire has a few hundred thousand distinct CDR3 sequences, about 16% of them found once; the top ten carry 20% to 25%. Time point meaning: newly diagnosed GD, antithyroid drugs for less than 3 months. RNA from PBMCs was the source of the TCR library. These data belong to a study of regulatory T cells in long-lasting Graves disease. This CDR3 region has 15 residues. Germline V gene lookup returns CDR1 SGHRS and CDR2 YFSETQ. Study results and limitations: Favored usage of TRBV28, TRBJ1-2 and TRBJ2-5 was recorded in persistent disease. The study found persistent patients shared more public clonotypes (about 3,000) than new patients (about 1,000).

These same records also appear under a second study, on T cells in Graves' hyperthyroidism and ophthalmopathy. That paper states: Most expanded thyroid clonotypes above 0.001 recurred in blood.

Sequenced material: peripheral blood mononuclear cells (PBMCs), taken at new diagnosis, from a patient treated with antithyroid drugs. This receptor was obtained from a woman in her late teens or twenties with Graves disease. J is TRBJ2-7 and V is TRBV5-1; possible D gene TRBD2, 6 bases. CDR3 sequence reads: CASSWGDSPSYEQYF. CDR3 DNA: TGTGCCAGCAGCTGGGGGGACTCTCCCTCCTACGAGCAGTACTTC.